The 19 T cell receptor beta chains presented below share a single source sample, sequenced in a study of blood T cell repertoires in COVID-19. The table came from immunoSEQ multiplex PCR; TCRdb's copy has only in-frame clones and leaves some out. Counted here are 150,000 to 200,000 clones, 85% occurring once; the ten biggest clones make up just under 8.5%. The specimen was peripheral blood. Source of these receptors: a woman between 55 and 75 years old with acute or convalescent COVID-19.

This chain connects TRBV7-2 to TRBJ1-4; no firm D call. Trimming stripped 5 bases from V and 7 bases from J, with 11 bases between. The CDR3 consists of 13 residues. Germline V gene lookup returns CDR1 SGHTA and CDR2 FQGNSA. The CDR3 DNA reads as TGTGCCAGCAGCAATAGCGGGGTTGAAAAACTGTTTTTT. Its protein product is CASSNSGVEKLFF.

The chain joins TRBV9 to TRBJ2-3, with TRBD2 as a possible D gene (6 bases). There are 15 residues in the CDR3. CDR1 is SGDLS and CDR2 is YYNGEE in the germline V gene. The V and J ends lost 0 bases and 0 bases respectively, with 8 bases between them. CDR3 bases: TGTGCCAGCAGCGTAGTAGGGACTAGCACAGATACGCAGTATTTT. This codes for CASSVVGTSTDTQYF.

A word on this clone: The junction departs from the called germline gene at one end, perhaps through a read error. This sample includes further DNA sequences coding for the same CDR3. V is TRBV28 and J is TRBJ1-5; 10 bases line up with TRBD1. This CDR3 has 20 amino acids. Per the germline V gene, CDR1 is MDHEN and CDR2 is SYDVKM. The CDR3 nucleotides are TGTGCCAGCAGTTCCTCTCCGGGACAGGGGAGCTGGGATTGGAATCAACCCCAGCATTTT. Translation gives CASSSSPGQGSWDWNQPQHF.

V and J are TRBV27 and TRBJ2-2, with D uncertain. Germline values: CDR1 MNHEY, CDR2 SMNVEV (reference sequence). With 3 bases removed from V and 4 bases from J, the gap between germline ends came to 9 bases. CDR3 length: 14 amino acids. The CDR3 DNA sequence: TGTGCCAGCAGTTTCACCCTACGCACCGGGGAGCTGTTTTTT. Translating gives CASSFTLRTGELFF.

The chain joins TRBV19 to TRBJ1-5; 9 bases align to TRBD1. Germline assignment: CDR1 LNHDA and CDR2 SQIVND (reference sequence). CDR3 length: 14 amino acids. After removal of 4 bases from V and 6 bases from J, the junction contained 4 bases not matched to a gene. CDR3 DNA sequence: TGTGCCAGTAGTACGGGACAGGGTTTTCAGCCCCAGCATTTT. Translating gives CASSTGQGFQPQHF.

This clone occurred a few times. Other nucleotide sequences from this sample produce the same CDR3. This chain links TRBV30 with TRBJ1-3; D is uncertain. The CDR3 has 14 residues. Germline CDR1 GTSNPN, CDR2 SVGIG (reference sequence). The V gene lost 3 bases and the J gene lost 1 base, with 10 bases spanning the gap. CDR3 sequence: CAWRAPGSGNTIYF. The DNA of the CDR3 is TGTGCCTGGAGAGCCCCGGGTTCTGGAAACACCATATATTTT.

The V and J genes are TRBV9 and TRBJ2-3, with TRBD2 identical over 7 bases. Germline V gene lookup returns CDR1 SGDLS and CDR2 YYNGEE. The CDR3 is 17 residues long. The trim removed 2 bases at V and 4 bases at J, leaving 13 bases unmatched. The CDR3 sequence is CASSVIFREDGADTQYF. The CDR3 bases are TGTGCCAGCAGCGTCATCTTTCGGGAGGATGGGGCAGATACGCAGTATTTT.

This rearrangement joins TRBV7-9 to TRBJ1-1; D is uncertain. The length of the CDR3 is 15 residues. Deletions cut 0 bases from V and 1 base from J, with 9 bases between. The germline gives CDR1 SEHNR, CDR2 FQNEAQ (reference sequence). CDR3: CASSLAEGSNTEAFF. The CDR3, as DNA: TGTGCCAGCAGCTTAGCGGAGGGATCGAACACTGAAGCTTTCTTT.

V usage is TRBV3-1 (or the pseudogene TRBV3-2) and J usage is TRBJ1-4; no definite D call. Trimming removed 4 bases from V and 1 base from J, with 10 bases in between. CDR1 is LGHDT, CDR2 YNNKEL, per germline (reference sequence). The CDR3 has 15 residues. The CDR3 region is CASSPLRGTNEKLFF. In DNA form, the CDR3 reads TGTGCCAGCAGCCCGCTCCGGGGAACTAATGAAAAACTGTTTTTT.

Comments on this clone: One junction end disagrees with the germline gene, perhaps due to a read error. The rearrangement uses TRBV5-5 and TRBJ2-1, with 9 bases identical to TRBD1. This CDR3 is 14 amino acids long. CDR1 is SGHKS and CDR2 is YYEKEE in the germline V gene (reference sequence). The CDR3 DNA reads as TGTGCCAGCAGTTTGGGGACAGGGATCAATGAGCAGTTCTTC. Translated: CASSLGTGINEQFF.

The chain carries TRBV28 and TRBJ1-5; D remains unclear. Germline assignment: CDR1 MDHEN and CDR2 SYDVKM. Between the trimmed V and J ends, which lost 2 bases and 0 bases, there was a span of 11 bases. The CDR3 has 16 residues. CDR3 bases: TGTGCCAGCAGTTTAGGGCAACGGTATAGCAATCAGCCCCAGCATTTT. This translates into CASSLGQRYSNQPQHF.

The V gene is TRBV28, the J gene TRBJ1-5; 8 bases fit TRBD1. This CDR3 region has 14 residues. The germline V gene has CDR1 MDHEN and CDR2 SYDVKM. V shed 8 bases and J 2 bases; nucleotides not matched to a gene: 5. The CDR3 bases are TGTGCCAGCGGCAGGGGGCTGGGCAATCAGCCCCAGCATTTT. Encoded protein: CASGRGLGNQPQHF.

The chain recombines TRBV20-1 with TRBJ1-2; maybe TRBD1 (6 bases). The CDR3 covers 11 residues. Trimming shortened V by 6 bases and J by 8 bases, and 13 bases separated the two germline ends. Germline loops: CDR1 DFQATT, CDR2 SNEGSKA (reference sequence). The CDR3 DNA follows: TGCAGTGCAGCACAGGGTCAAGGCTACACCTTC. Encoded protein: CSAAQGQGYTF.

The J gene is TRBJ1-2, the V gene TRBV27, with a possible D match to TRBD1 (5 bases). CDR3 length equals 15 residues. Per the germline V gene, CDR1 is MNHEY and CDR2 is SMNVEV (reference sequence). V lost 4 bases to trimming and J lost 4 bases, with 16 bases between them. The CDR3 here is CASSSPSREGYGYTF. The CDR3 DNA sequence: TGTGCCAGCAGTTCCCCCAGCAGGGAGGGCTATGGCTACACCTTC.

The genes are TRBV19 and TRBJ1-4; 8 nucleotides line up with TRBD1. V lost 4 bases to trimming and J lost 10 bases; unmatched junction nucleotides: 11. The CDR3 covers 15 residues. Germline CDR1 reads LNHDA; CDR2 reads SQIVND (reference sequence). CDR3: CASSKGHLGQGKLFF. CDR3 nucleotide sequence: TGTGCCAGTAGTAAGGGGCACCTCGGACAGGGAAAACTGTTTTTT.

CDR3 residues: CASSQAAGGETQYF. The DNA for the CDR3 is TGTGCCAGCAGCCAAGCGGCCGGGGGAGAGACCCAGTACTTC. V and J are TRBV3-1 (or the pseudogene TRBV3-2) and TRBJ2-5; a weak D match, TRBD2 (6 bases). The CDR3 covers 14 residues. Germline CDR1 LGHDT, CDR2 YNNKEL (reference sequence). V lost 1 base to trimming and J lost 4 bases, with 10 bases between them.

The chain combines TRBV28 with TRBJ1-1; D ambiguous. V was trimmed by 2 bases and J by 0 bases, leaving 4 bases between them. This CDR3 comprises 13 residues. In germline, CDR1 is MDHEN, CDR2 SYDVKM. The CDR3: CASSLNMNTEAFF. The CDR3 bases are TGTGCCAGCAGTTTAAACATGAACACTGAAGCTTTCTTT.

J is TRBJ2-1 and V is TRBV11-2; no clear D. Germline V CDR1 and CDR2: SGHAT, FQNNGV. The V end lost 2 bases, the J end lost 5 bases, and 4 bases lay between the germline ends. The CDR3 length is 12 residues. CDR3 sequence (DNA): TGTGCCAGCAGCTTAACAGACAATGAGCAGTTCTTC. This gives the protein CASSLTDNEQFF.

This sequence joins TRBV11-2 and TRBJ1-2; D uncertain. V gave up 1 base and J gave up 6 bases, with 9 bases separating them. Germline CDR1 is SGHAT and CDR2 is FQNNGV. This CDR3 region has 13 residues. The CDR3 spells CASSLGGRDGYTF. CDR3 in DNA: TGTGCCAGCAGCTTAGGAGGCCGGGATGGCTACACCTTC.